Listed below are T cell receptor beta chains from one sample, sequenced in a study of cytomegalovirus exposure and HLA in healthy donors. The method was immunoSEQ multiplex PCR; TCRdb's version includes in-frame clones alone and lacks a portion of them. The table has 120,000 or so clones, 60% to 80% seen once; the top ten hold 2.5% to 3.5%. Sequencing used PBMCs. These receptors all come from a woman aged 50 to 60 in good health and CMV-seronegative. Each CDR3 is given with its conserved first and last residue.

V gene	J gene	CDR3 protein
TRBV7-2	TRBJ1-1	CASSLTLRNTEAFF
TRBV9	TRBJ1-1	CASSSILTNEAFF
TRBV30	TRBJ2-1	CAWSVLAGVYEQFF
TRBV7-3	TRBJ1-3	CASSSGGENTIYF
TRBV7-2	TRBJ2-7	CASSLDEALPYEQYF
TRBV4-1	TRBJ1-2	CASSPGQGLSYGYTF
TRBV7-2	TRBJ2-1	CASSSPRPSDTRDNEQFF
TRBV4-3	TRBJ2-7	CASSQDRGRREQYF
TRBV5-1	TRBJ2-5	CASSRIGDRGETQYF
TRBV5-1	TRBJ2-3	CASSQGTSGSADTQYF
TRBV7-3	TRBJ2-4	CASSFGGLNIQYF
TRBV5-1	TRBJ2-2	CASSAAIGTFSGIGELFF
TRBV9	TRBJ2-7	CASSVRTDYEQYF
TRBV2	TRBJ1-5	CASSDYNQPQHF
TRBV25-1	TRBJ2-1	CASQGAYNEQFF
TRBV5-4	TRBJ2-1	CASSLGLANYNEQFF
TRBV7-9	TRBJ2-7	CSSSLAQVAGGLSEQYF
TRBV7-3	TRBJ2-1	CASSLAGQSNEQFF
TRBV4-3	TRBJ1-3	CASSQDFGQGAGNTIYF
TRBV13	TRBJ2-3	CASSFSVQGNTQYF
TRBV27	TRBJ2-7	CASSDRGLNEQYF
TRBV25-1	TRBJ1-1	CASSESGGLNTEAFF
TRBV6-4	TRBJ2-2	CASSPTSGRARTGELFF
TRBV28	TRBJ2-2	CASRAGIYTGELFF
TRBV18	TRBJ1-1	CASSPAEGNTEAFF
TRBV2	TRBJ2-3	CASSGGSGKTDTQYF
TRBV5-4	TRBJ2-7	CASTEAGLLNEQYF
TRBV30	TRBJ1-2	CAWRPGNYGYTF
TRBV7-2	TRBJ2-1	CASSLEPSSEQFF
TRBV19	TRBJ2-1	CASSIPSGSLGEQFF
TRBV23-1	TRBJ2-1	CASCSDLWDRVHNEQFF
TRBV7-3	TRBJ2-1	CASSFGTSGRAEDEQFF
TRBV4-3	TRBJ2-2	CASSQISVTGELFF
TRBV7-2	TRBJ1-2	CASTDSQANYGYTF
TRBV5-5	TRBJ1-5	CASSPRTGGARQPQHF
TRBV7-2	TRBJ2-5	CASSLGGRETQYF
TRBV30	TRBJ2-7	CAWNRDGEQYF
TRBV4-1	TRBJ2-1	CASSQSPGLASQQKFF
TRBV30	TRBJ1-4	CAWSARGEDEKLFF
TRBV18	TRBJ2-1	CASSPAGGYNEQFF
TRBV5-1	TRBJ2-1	CASSLNLDNEQFF
TRBV11-3	TRBJ2-5	CASSSRTGVGETQYF
TRBV28	TRBJ2-1	CATGESYNEQFF
TRBV30	TRBJ1-6	CAWSRGNYNSPLHF
TRBV18	TRBJ1-1	CASSGQENTEAFF
TRBV15	NA	CATSEGVYEQYF
TRBV5-3	TRBJ2-1	CARSSSGAAYNEQFF
TRBV19	TRBJ1-1	CASSIGREGPEAFF
TRBV27	TRBJ1-2	CASSFIGSNYGYTF
TRBV28	TRBJ2-7	CASRGVRDRPYEQYF
TRBV5-1	TRBJ2-2	CASSVDRGLNTGELFF
TRBV30	TRBJ2-2	CAWRPQRWSAGELFF
TRBV10-3	TRBJ2-3	CAISDDSGTPDTQYF
TRBV28	TRBJ2-7	CASSPAWGHEQYF
TRBV7-3	TRBJ1-1	CASSLSLAEAFF
TRBV21-1	TRBJ1-5	CASADGRAWNQPQHF
TRBV28	TRBJ2-2	CASSVAGGSIGELFF
TRBV4-1	TRBJ1-2	CASSLGQGAVYGYTF
TRBV29-1	TRBJ1-1	CSARRGPNTEAFF